One and the same sample provided the 3 T cell receptor beta chains below, sequenced in a study of Ad26.COV2.S vaccination and SARS-CoV-2 variants. This sample's treatment: some 20 received Ad26.COV2.S at low or high dose, single or two shots; 5 received placebo; per-sample allocation not given. Specimens were obtained on day 63 following the first vaccine or placebo injection. The data were produced by immunoSEQ multiplex PCR, yet TCRdb's version contains in-frame clones alone and is incomplete. The repertoire holds hundreds of thousands of clones, with around 86% as singletons. Here the sequenced sample was peripheral blood, taken in a trial of Ad26.COV2.S vaccine versus placebo. These receptors were obtained from a person between 18 and 59 years old who received the Ad26.COV2.S COVID-19 vaccine or a placebo.

The chain carries TRBV2 and TRBJ1-1, with 8 bases lining up with TRBD1. The V gene's germline CDR1 is SNHLY and CDR2 FYNNEI. The J segment lost 5 bases and the V segment lost 9 bases, leaving 17 bases of the junction unmatched. The CDR3 covers 16 residues. The CDR3 protein is CARSLEVGQGGTEAFF. CDR3 nucleotide sequence: TGTGCCAGGTCCCTGGAGGTAGGACAGGGAGGGACTGAAGCTTTCTTT. The full variable domain, in which reference TRBV2 and TRBJ1-1 provide the parts outside the CDR3, is EPEVTQTPSHQVTQMGQEVILRCVPISNHLYFYWYRQILGQKVEFLVSFYNNEISEKSEIFDDQFSVERPDGSNFTLKIRSTKLEDSAMYFCARSLEVGQGGTEAFFGQGTRLTVV.

The rearrangement joins TRBV18 to TRBJ2-1; 11 nucleotides match TRBD1. With V trimmed by 5 bases and J by 7 bases, 13 bases remained unmatched. Germline CDR1 KGHSH, CDR2 LQKENI. The CDR3 has 17 amino acids. CDR3 DNA sequence: TGTGCCAGCTCATTATTCTCCGGGACAGGGGGATCGAATGAGCAGTTCTTC. Residues: CASSLFSGTGGSNEQFF.

The rearrangement links TRBV28 to TRBJ1-5; D is undetermined. This CDR3 region has 17 residues. Germline V gene sequence: CDR1 MDHEN, CDR2 SYDVKM. V dropped 7 bases and J dropped 4 bases, with 23 bases sitting between them. The CDR3 is CASTPNAWVYGNQPQHF. DNA of the CDR3: TGTGCCAGCACCCCGAACGCTTGGGTATACGGGAATCAGCCCCAGCATTTT.